The present entry profiles one T cell receptor beta chain with its context. The data belong to a study of technical replicates of blood from several donors. Clones were sequenced by immunoSEQ multiplex PCR, and TCRdb holds only the in-frame ones, with some missing. This table holds tens of thousands of clones, around 96% found once. Germline CDR1 and CDR2: GTSNPN and SVGIG (reference sequence). With 3 bases removed from V and 0 bases from J, the gap between germline ends came to 11 bases. The CDR3 spans 14 residues. This receptor was taken from a human donor in good health. The J gene is TRBJ1-1, the V gene TRBV30; perhaps TRBD1 as D (5 bases). The sequenced material came from T cells isolated from PBMCs. The CDR3 reads CAWSGGGLNTEAFF. CDR3 sequence (DNA): TGTGCCTGGAGCGGGGGAGGGCTGAACACTGAAGCTTTCTTT.